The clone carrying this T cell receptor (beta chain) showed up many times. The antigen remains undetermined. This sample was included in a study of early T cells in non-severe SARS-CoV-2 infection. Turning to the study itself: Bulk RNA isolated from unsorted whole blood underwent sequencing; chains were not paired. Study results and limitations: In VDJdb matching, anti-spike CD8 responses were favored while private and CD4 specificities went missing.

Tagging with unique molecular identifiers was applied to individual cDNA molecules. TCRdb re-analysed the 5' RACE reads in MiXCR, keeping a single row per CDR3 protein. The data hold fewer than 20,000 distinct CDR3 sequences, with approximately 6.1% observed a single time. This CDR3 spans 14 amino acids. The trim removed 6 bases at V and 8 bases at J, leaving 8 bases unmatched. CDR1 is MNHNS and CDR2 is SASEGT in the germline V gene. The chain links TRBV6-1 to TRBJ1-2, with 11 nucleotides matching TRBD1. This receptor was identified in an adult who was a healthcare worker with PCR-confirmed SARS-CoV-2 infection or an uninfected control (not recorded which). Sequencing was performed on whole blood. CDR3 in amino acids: CASSAGQGARGYTF. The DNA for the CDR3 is TGTGCCAGCAGCGCTGGACAGGGGGCTCGGGGCTACACCTTC.